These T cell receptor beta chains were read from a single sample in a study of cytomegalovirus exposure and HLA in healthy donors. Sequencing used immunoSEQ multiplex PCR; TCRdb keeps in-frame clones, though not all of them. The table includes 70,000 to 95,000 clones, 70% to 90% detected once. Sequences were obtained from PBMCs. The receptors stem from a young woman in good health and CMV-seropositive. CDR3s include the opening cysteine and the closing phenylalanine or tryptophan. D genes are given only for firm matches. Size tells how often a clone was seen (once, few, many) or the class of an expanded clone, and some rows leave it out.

CSSSLGGQGIYEQYF | TGTTCCAGCAGCTTAGGGGGACAGGGGATCTACGAGCAGTACTTC | TRBV7-9 | TRBD1 | - | TRBJ2-7
CASSDTSTTYEQYF | TGTGCCAGCAGTGATACTAGCACCACCTACGAGCAGTACTTC | TRBV6-1 | - | - | TRBJ2-7
CATRGQGYEQYF | TGTGCCACCCGTGGACAGGGCTACGAGCAGTACTTC | TRBV6-1 | TRBD1 | once | TRBJ2-7
CASSFVDGSTGELFF | TGTGCCAGCAGCTTTGTTGATGGGAGCACCGGGGAGCTGTTTTTT | TRBV7-6 | - | - | TRBJ2-2
CASSKVGRNSYEQYF | TGTGCCAGCAGTAAGGTGGGGAGGAACTCCTACGAGCAGTACTTC | TRBV28 | - | - | TRBJ2-7
CASSREGPPNAGGYTF | TGTGCCAGCAGCCGTGAGGGCCCCCCCAATGCTGGAGGCTACACCTTC | TRBV27 | - | - | TRBJ1-2
CASSIIPAGTGMDDEKLFF | TGTGCCAGTAGTATAATCCCTGCGGGCACCGGGATGGATGATGAAAAACTGTTTTTT | TRBV19 | - | few | TRBJ1-4
CASSARGGTYNSPLHF | TGTGCCAGCAGTGCCCGAGGAGGGACCTATAATTCACCCCTCCACTTT | TRBV27 | - | - | TRBJ1-6
CASSLDRVYGYTF | TGTGCCAGCAGCTTGGACAGGGTCTATGGCTACACCTTC | TRBV7-2 | TRBD1 | - | TRBJ1-2
CASSQGPSEIGELFF | TGCGCCAGCAGCCAAGGCCCTAGCGAGATCGGGGAGCTGTTTTTT | TRBV4-1 | - | few | TRBJ2-2
CAIKQGNEDTEAFF | TGTGCCATCAAACAGGGGAACGAAGACACTGAAGCTTTCTTT | TRBV10-3 | TRBD1 | few | TRBJ1-1
CSVEDRTGYGYTF | TGCAGCGTTGAAGACCGGACAGGGTATGGCTACACCTTC | TRBV29-1 | TRBD1 | - | TRBJ1-2
CASSPWGGRERYGYTF | TGCGCCAGCAGCCCGTGGGGTGGAAGGGAGCGGTATGGCTACACCTTC | TRBV4-1 | - | - | TRBJ1-2
CASSASGVSNQPQHF | TGTGCCAGCAGCGCTTCGGGGGTAAGCAATCAGCCCCAGCATTTT | TRBV16 | - | - | TRBJ1-5
CASSQFGTGKTGELFF | TGTGCCAGCAGCCAATTCGGGACAGGAAAGACCGGGGAGCTGTTTTTT | TRBV4-2 | TRBD1 | - | TRBJ2-2
CASGSGGADTQYF | TGTGCTAGTGGTTCCGGAGGGGCTGATACGCAGTATTTT | TRBV12-5 | - | - | TRBJ2-3
CATGDRARENTEAFF | TGTGCCACCGGGGACAGGGCAAGGGAGAACACTGAAGCTTTCTTT | TRBV6-1 | TRBD1 | - | TRBJ1-1
CASRAGEVDTQYF | TGTGCCAGCAGAGCGGGAGAGGTAGATACGCAGTATTTT | TRBV6-1 | TRBD2 | - | TRBJ2-3
CASSQDRSASGRFPDTQYF | TGTGCCAGCAGCCAAGATCGGTCGGCGAGCGGGAGGTTTCCAGATACGCAGTATTTT | TRBV4-2 | TRBD2 | - | TRBJ2-3
CASSSLDSLNIQYF | TGTGCCAGCAGCTCCTTGGACAGCTTAAACATTCAGTACTTC | TRBV7-9 | - | few | TRBJ2-4
CASSLVGQGNTEAFF | TGTGCCAGCAGCTTGGTGGGACAGGGGAACACTGAAGCTTTCTTT | TRBV7-3 | TRBD1 | - | TRBJ1-1
CASSPATGGPGNTIYF | TGTGCCAGCAGTCCCGCGACAGGGGGCCCTGGAAACACCATATATTTT | TRBV28 | TRBD1 | - | TRBJ1-3
CASSWDRGETQYF | TGTGCCAGCAGCTGGGACAGGGGAGAGACCCAGTACTTC | TRBV7-2 | TRBD1 | - | TRBJ2-5
CASSYGQGSSYEQYF | TGTGCCAGCAGTTACGGGCAGGGTAGTTCCTACGAGCAGTACTTC | TRBV6-5 | - | - | TRBJ2-7
CASSEGTGGTYEQYF | TGTGCCAGCAGTGAGGGTACAGGGGGGACCTACGAGCAGTACTTC | TRBV2 | TRBD1 | - | TRBJ2-7
CASSLATGTRSTDTQYF | TGCGCCAGCAGCTTGGCCACCGGGACTAGAAGCACAGATACGCAGTATTTT | TRBV5-1 | TRBD2 | - | TRBJ2-3
CASRQSQSPNTEAFF | TGCGCCAGCAGACAGTCACAATCCCCGAACACTGAAGCTTTCTTT | TRBV5-1 | - | - | TRBJ1-1
CASSYAVWSQYNEQFF | TGTGCCAGCAGTTACGCCGTATGGTCGCAGTACAATGAGCAGTTCTTC | TRBV6-5 | - | - | TRBJ2-1
CASSLTAGDEQYF | TGTGCCAGCAGCCTAACAGCGGGAGACGAGCAGTACTTC | TRBV11-3 | TRBD2 | - | TRBJ2-7
CASSVGTAMGNQPQHF | TGTGCCAGCAGCGTTGGGACAGCCATGGGCAATCAGCCCCAGCATTTT | TRBV7-8 | TRBD1 | - | TRBJ1-5
CATSLGWGGSYEQYF | TGTGCCACCAGCTTGGGGTGGGGGGGCTCCTACGAGCAGTACTTC | TRBV15 | TRBD2 | - | TRBJ2-7
CASILGTGYNEQFF | TGTGCCAGCATCCTGGGGACAGGCTACAATGAGCAGTTCTTC | TRBV5-6 | TRBD1 | - | TRBJ2-1
CASSSTGPGELFF | TGTGCCAGCAGTTCCACAGGGCCCGGGGAGCTGTTTTTT | TRBV6-6 | - | - | TRBJ2-2
CAISEEGTDTQYF | TGTGCCATCAGTGAGGAGGGCACAGATACGCAGTATTTT | TRBV10-3 | - | once | TRBJ2-3
CASSLAAGIGEKLFF | TGTGCCAGCAGCTTAGCGGCAGGGATCGGTGAAAAACTGTTTTTT | TRBV7-6 | - | - | TRBJ1-4
CTSSQDRWDTYNSPLHF | TGCACCAGCAGCCAAGATCGGTGGGACACCTATAATTCACCCCTTCACTTT | TRBV1 | - | - | TRBJ1-6
CASSFEKLYEQYF | TGTGCCAGCAGCTTTGAGAAACTCTACGAGCAGTACTTC | TRBV5-6 | - | - | TRBJ2-7
CASTFNQPQHF | TGCGCCAGCACCTTCAATCAGCCCCAGCATTTT | TRBV10-2 | - | few | TRBJ1-5
CASSSDSAFYTGELFF | TGCGCCAGCAGCTCCGACAGTGCCTTCTACACCGGGGAGCTGTTTTTT | TRBV5-1 | - | - | TRBJ2-2
CASSSDSPGYTF | TGTGCCAGCAGCTCGGACAGTCCTGGCTACACCTTC | TRBV5-6 | - | - | TRBJ1-2
CASSDQNYGYTF | TGCGCCAGCAGTGACCAAAACTATGGCTACACCTTC | TRBV10-2 | - | - | TRBJ1-2
CASNEGAQGADTQYF | TGTGCCAGCAATGAAGGAGCGCAGGGTGCAGATACGCAGTATTTT | TRBV6-1 | - | - | TRBJ2-3